This T cell receptor beta chain was recorded in a study of shared clonotypes between healthy human individuals. The length of the CDR3 is 16 residues. Trimming took 1 base from V and 5 from J, leaving 17 bases between them. The germline V gene encodes CDR1 SGHVS and CDR2 FQNEAQ. TCRdb's table, derived via immunoSEQ multiplex PCR, lists solely in-frame clones and lacks some. The sample has roughly 2.2 million clones, 85% to 95% seen once; the top ten hold roughly 0.36%. Sequencing was performed on naive CD4+ T cells from PBMCs. The subset here: CD45RA+ positively selected. The rearrangement uses TRBV7-8 and TRBJ1-1, with D possibly TRBD1 on 5 matching bases. The clonotype comes from a young man in good health. Some clones in this sample may be carry-over from other donors' samples. The chain's CDR3 is CASSLERRGLVTEAFF. The CDR3 DNA sequence: TGTGCCAGCAGCTTAGAGCGCCGGGGGTTGGTGACTGAAGCTTTCTTT.